Listed below are T cell receptor beta chains from one sample, sequenced in a study of shared clonotypes between healthy human individuals. This table comes from immunoSEQ multiplex PCR, and its TCRdb copy is limited to in-frame clones, with some not included. The table records nearly 1,000,000 clones, less than 85% of them present only once. The sequenced sample was memory CD4+ T cells sorted from blood. The origin of the receptors is a man aged 18 to 30 in good health. The CDR3 runs from the conserved cysteine through the conserved F or W. The D gene is left open where the match is weak. Only some rows state a clone size, as once, few, many or a class for expanded clones.

V: TRBV30; J: TRBJ2-5; size: NA; D: NA; DNA: TGTGCCTGGAGTGTACTTAGCGGAACACAAGAGACCCAGTACTTC; CDR3: CAWSVLSGTQETQYF
V: TRBV10-3; J: TRBJ1-4; size: NA; D: NA; DNA: TGTGCCATCAGTGAGTCAGCCTCAACTAATGAAAAACTGTTTTTT; CDR3: CAISESASTNEKLFF
V: TRBV12-5; J: TRBJ2-7; size: NA; D: TRBD1; DNA: TGTGCTAGTGGTTTGGGACAGGGTTCGGACGAGCAGTACTTC; CDR3: CASGLGQGSDEQYF
V: TRBV13; J: TRBJ2-7; size: NA; D: NA; DNA: TGTGCCAGCAGCCGCGGACGCAAGCTGACCTACGAGCAGTACTTC; CDR3: CASSRGRKLTYEQYF
V: TRBV7-2; J: TRBJ2-7; size: once; D: TRBD1; DNA: TGTGCCACGCAAATCGACAGGGGGCGGCTGAAGCAGTACTTC; CDR3: CATQIDRGRLKQYF
V: TRBV18; J: TRBJ2-5; size: NA; D: TRBD1; DNA: TGTGCCAGCTCACAATGGTACAGGGGGCAAGAGACCCAGTACTTC; CDR3: CASSQWYRGQETQYF
V: TRBV6-4; J: TRBJ1-3; size: NA; D: NA; DNA: TGTGCCAGCAGTGGCACCTCTCCAGATAGCTCAGGAAACACCATATATTTT; CDR3: CASSGTSPDSSGNTIYF
V: TRBV20-1; J: TRBJ2-5; size: NA; D: NA; DNA: TGCAGTGCTAACAGGGTCGAGACCCAGTACTTC; CDR3: CSANRVETQYF
V: TRBV13; J: TRBJ1-4; size: NA; D: NA; DNA: TGTGCCAGCAGCCAACCCCGGGGGAAACTGTTTTTT; CDR3: CASSQPRGKLFF
V: TRBV6-4; J: TRBJ2-3; size: NA; D: NA; DNA: TGTGCCAGCAGTGACTTCTTCTCTAAGGGCGGTCCGCAGTATTTT; CDR3: CASSDFFSKGGPQYF
V: TRBV11-1; J: TRBJ2-3; size: NA; D: TRBD2; DNA: TGTGCCAGCAGCTTAGAGACTAGCGGGGGGGCCGCGGATACGCAGTATTTT; CDR3: CASSLETSGGAADTQYF